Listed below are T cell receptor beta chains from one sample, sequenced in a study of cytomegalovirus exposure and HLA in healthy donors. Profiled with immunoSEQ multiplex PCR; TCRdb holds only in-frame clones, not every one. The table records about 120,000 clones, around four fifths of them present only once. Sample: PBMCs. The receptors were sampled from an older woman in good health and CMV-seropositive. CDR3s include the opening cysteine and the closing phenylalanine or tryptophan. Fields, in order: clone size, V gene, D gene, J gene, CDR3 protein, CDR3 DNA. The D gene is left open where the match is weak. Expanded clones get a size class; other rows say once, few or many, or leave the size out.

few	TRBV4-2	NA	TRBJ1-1	CASSQLFLGEMRTEAFF	TGTGCCAGCAGCCAACTCTTCCTAGGGGAAATGAGGACTGAAGCTTTCTTT
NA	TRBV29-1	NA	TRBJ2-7	CSHSGGDDGRDEQYF	TGCAGCCACAGCGGAGGGGATGATGGCCGGGACGAGCAGTACTTC
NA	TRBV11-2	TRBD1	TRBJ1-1	CASGQGEAGTEAFF	TGTGCCAGCGGACAGGGGGAGGCAGGCACTGAAGCTTTCTTT
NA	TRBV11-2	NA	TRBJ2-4	CASSWDRDSLHF	TGTGCCAGCAGCTGGGACCGGGACTCCCTGCACTTC
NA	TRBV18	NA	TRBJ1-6	CASSPNYLERNSPLHF	TGTGCCAGCTCACCAAATTACTTGGAGCGGAATTCACCCCTCCACTTT
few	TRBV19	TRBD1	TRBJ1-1	CASIRTGGSGTEAFF	TGTGCCAGTATACGGACAGGGGGCAGTGGAACTGAAGCTTTCTTT
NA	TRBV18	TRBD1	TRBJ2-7	CASSRQGQIYTSYEQYF	TGTGCCAGCTCAAGACAGGGACAGATTTACACCTCCTACGAGCAGTACTTC
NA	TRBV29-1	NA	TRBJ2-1	CSTAPAGRSNEQFF	TGCAGCACCGCCCCCGCGGGAAGATCCAATGAGCAGTTCTTC
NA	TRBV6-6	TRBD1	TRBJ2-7	CASSPTTGTGTYEQYF	TGTGCCAGCAGTCCTACAACGGGGACAGGGACCTACGAGCAGTACTTC
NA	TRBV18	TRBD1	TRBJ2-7	CASSRDSYEQYF	TGTGCCAGCTCAAGGGACAGCTACGAGCAGTACTTC
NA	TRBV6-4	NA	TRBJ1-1	CASSDSTLTSAVSTEAFF	TGTGCCAGCAGTGACTCGACGTTGACTTCGGCAGTCTCCACTGAAGCTTTCTTT
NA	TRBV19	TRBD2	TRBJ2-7	CASSPWTSGTIPYEQYF	TGTGCCAGTAGTCCGTGGACTAGCGGGACGATCCCCTACGAGCAGTACTTC
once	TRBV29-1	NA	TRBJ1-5	CSVTIIPGVYQPQHF	TGCAGCGTTACCATTATCCCCGGGGTTTATCAGCCCCAGCATTTT
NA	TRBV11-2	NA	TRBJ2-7	CASSPPGSYEQYF	TGTGCCAGCAGCCCCCCAGGGTCCTACGAGCAGTACTTC
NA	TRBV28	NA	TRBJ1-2	CASRTQSNYGYTF	TGTGCCAGCAGGACACAGAGTAACTATGGCTACACCTTC
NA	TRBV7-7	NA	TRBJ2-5	CASSLVGDSKTQYF	TGTGCTAGCAGCTTAGTGGGAGATTCTAAGACCCAGTACTTC
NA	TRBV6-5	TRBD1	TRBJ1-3	CASSRDRKDTIYF	TGTGCCAGCAGTAGGGACAGAAAGGACACCATATATTTT
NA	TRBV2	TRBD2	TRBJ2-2	CASSETSGRYGGELFF	TGTGCCAGCAGCGAGACTAGCGGGAGGTATGGCGGGGAGCTGTTTTTT
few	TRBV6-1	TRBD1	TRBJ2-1	CASSPQGDWGEQFF	TGTGCCAGCAGTCCCCAGGGGGATTGGGGTGAGCAGTTCTTC
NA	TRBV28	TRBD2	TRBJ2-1	CASTNRGTSGRGGNEQFF	TGTGCCAGCACCAACAGGGGCACTAGCGGGAGAGGAGGCAATGAGCAGTTCTTC
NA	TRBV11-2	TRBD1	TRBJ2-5	CASSFVTGGRETQYF	TGTGCCAGCAGCTTTGTGACAGGGGGCCGGGAGACCCAGTACTTC
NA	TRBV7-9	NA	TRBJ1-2	CASSPGQTNYGYTF	TGTGCCAGCAGCCCCGGACAGACTAACTATGGCTACACCTTC
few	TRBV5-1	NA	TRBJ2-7	CASRPTFSYEQYF	TGCGCCAGCAGGCCGACATTCTCCTACGAGCAGTACTTC
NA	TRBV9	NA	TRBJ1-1	CASSEGGTEAFF	TGTGCCAGCAGCGAAGGAGGGACTGAAGCTTTCTTT
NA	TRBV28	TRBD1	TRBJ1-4	CASSSGGVDPEKLFF	TGTGCCAGCAGTTCAGGGGGCGTCGATCCTGAAAAACTGTTTTTT
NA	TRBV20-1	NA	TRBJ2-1	CSASWSNEQFF	TGCAGTGCTTCCTGGAGCAATGAGCAGTTCTTC